One sample yielded the 32 T cell receptor beta chains listed below, sequenced in a study of blood T cell repertoires in COVID-19. Measured with immunoSEQ multiplex PCR; TCRdb has only the in-frame clones, and not every one. The data hold some 250,000 clones, with around 90% observed a single time. Sequenced sample: peripheral blood. The receptors originated from a woman in her twenties or thirties with acute or convalescent COVID-19.

The table lists this clone with a count of one. The V call is TRBV24-1, the J call TRBJ2-2; D not certain. The CDR3 consists of 11 residues. In germline, CDR1 is KGHDR, CDR2 SFDVKD. Trimming stripped 9 bases from V and 6 bases from J, with 7 bases between. The chain's CDR3 is CATERSGELFF. The CDR3 nucleotides are TGTGCCACCGAGAGGTCCGGGGAGCTGTTTTTT.

The rearrangement joins TRBV10-3 to TRBJ2-1; TRBD2 aligns across 14 bases. V trimming: 6 bases; J trimming: 10 bases; junction bases outside the gene matches: 8. Germline V gene sequence: CDR1 ENHRY, CDR2 SYGVKD. CDR3 length: 15 amino acids. The CDR3: CAIRQGTSGRGEQFF. For the CDR3, the DNA is TGTGCCATCAGACAAGGGACTAGCGGGAGAGGGGAGCAGTTCTTC.

The chain couples TRBV19 to TRBJ2-1; TRBD2 aligns across 8 bases. The CDR3 consists of 15 residues. Germline CDR1 reads LNHDA; CDR2 reads SQIVND (reference sequence). J lost 6 bases, V lost 3 bases, and 7 bases had no gene match. Here the CDR3 DNA reads TGTGCCAGTAGTATTCCCCGACTAGCGCGCAATGAGCAGTTCTTC. Protein product: CASSIPRLARNEQFF.

The gene calls are TRBV30 and TRBJ2-7; D not certain. Germline loops: CDR1 GTSNPN, CDR2 SVGIG (reference sequence). V shed 8 bases and J shed 4 bases, with 18 bases lying between them. The CDR3 runs 13 residues. The CDR3 DNA reads as TGTGCCGGGCAAGTGGCAGGCCCATACGAGCAGTACTTC. This sequence encodes CAGQVAGPYEQYF.

This chain uses TRBV4-3 with TRBJ1-2, with D tentatively TRBD1 (5 bases). The CDR3 contains 15 residues. V lost 0 bases, J lost 7 bases, and 15 bases lay in between. Per germline, CDR1 LGHNA and CDR2 YSLEER. CDR3 sequence (DNA): TGCGCCAGCAGCCAAGATTGGGGGGGTTCTTCTGGCTACACCTTC. This translates into CASSQDWGGSSGYTF.

The CDR3 DNA follows: TGTGCCAGCAGTTACTCCAGGGTCAATCAGCCCCAGCATTTT. This codes for CASSYSRVNQPQHF. This chain connects TRBV6-5 to TRBJ1-5; TRBD1 might be the D (5 bases). This CDR3 has 14 amino acids. The V end lost 0 bases, the J end lost 3 bases, and 6 bases lay between the germline ends. Germline CDR1 reads MNHEY; CDR2 reads SVGAGI.

This chain uses TRBV9 with TRBJ2-1; D unclear. V was shortened by 1 base and J by 5 bases, with 10 bases between the two germline ends. Per the germline V gene, CDR1 is SGDLS and CDR2 is YYNGEE. The CDR3 sequence is 14 residues long. Written as DNA, the CDR3 is TGTGCCAGCAGCGTACAAGCTACAGACAATGAGCAGTTCTTC. Residues: CASSVQATDNEQFF.

The CDR3 DNA is TGTGCCAGCAGTTTCCGGCGGGGGACCCAAGAGACCCAGTACTTC. As protein: CASSFRRGTQETQYF. The V and J genes are TRBV27 and TRBJ2-5; 7 nucleotides line up with TRBD2. This CDR3 spans 15 amino acids. Trimming removed 3 bases from V and 1 base from J; junction bases left unmatched: 5. Germline loops: CDR1 MNHEY, CDR2 SMNVEV (reference sequence).

CDR3 sequence (DNA): TGTGCCACGACAGGGGGCGTAGATTATGGCTACACCTTC. It codes for CATTGGVDYGYTF. The gene calls are TRBV6-5 and TRBJ1-2, with 10 bases lining up with TRBD1. Germline loops: CDR1 MNHEY, CDR2 SVGAGI. J lost 5 bases, V lost 10 bases, and 7 bases had no gene match. The length of the CDR3 is 13 residues.

The chain carries TRBV29-1 and TRBJ2-3, with D unclear. This CDR3 spans 11 amino acids. The germline V and J ends were trimmed by 7 bases and 4 bases, with 9 bases remaining between them. The germline V gene encodes CDR1 SQVTM and CDR2 ANQGSEA. The CDR3 nucleotides are TGCAGCGAAGTACGGTCAGATACGCAGTATTTT. As protein: CSEVRSDTQYF.

The table lists this clone with a few counts. For the CDR3, the DNA is TGCAGCGTTGGTGGAGGGAGGGGAAGAGAGACCCAGTACTTC. It encodes CSVGGGRGRETQYF. The chain employs TRBV29-1 and TRBJ2-5; 7 nucleotides match TRBD2. Germline V CDR1 and CDR2: SQVTM, ANQGSEA. The CDR3 extends over 14 amino acids. Unmatched junction bases numbered 9, after V lost 4 bases and J lost 4 bases.

The chain links TRBV6-5 to TRBJ2-1; D unresolved. V was clipped by 8 bases and J by 4 bases, with 12 bases between them. The length of the CDR3 is 13 residues. In germline, CDR1 is MNHEY, CDR2 SVGAGI. CDR3 region: CASSSLAYNEQFF. CDR3 sequence (DNA): TGTGCCAGCTCCTCCCTGGCTTACAATGAGCAGTTCTTC.

The chain couples TRBV15 to TRBJ2-5; 7 nucleotides line up with TRBD2. This CDR3 spans 14 amino acids. The J segment lost 7 bases and the V segment lost 6 bases, leaving 11 bases of the junction unmatched. CDR1 and CDR2 from the germline V gene are LNHNV and YYDKDF (reference sequence). The CDR3 DNA is TGTGCCACCAGTGGAGGGAGGGAATGGGGGACCCAGTACTTC. Translated: CATSGGREWGTQYF. Combining the CDR3 with reference TRBV15 and TRBJ2-5 gives the whole variable domain DAMVIQNPRYQVTQFGKPVTLSCSQTLNHNVMYWYQQKSSQAPKLLFHYYDKDFNNEADTPDNFQSRRPNTSFCFLDIRSPGLGDTAMYLCATSGGREWGTQYFGPGTRLLVL.

This clone was found once. This chain links TRBV28 with TRBJ1-1; TRBD1 matches at 11 bases. In germline, CDR1 is MDHEN, CDR2 SYDVKM. The CDR3 is 15 amino acids. V lost 7 bases, J lost 5 bases, and 9 bases stayed unmatched. Here the CDR3 DNA reads TGTGCCAGCACTCGGGACAGGGGGGATTGGACTGAAGCTTTCTTT. This gives the protein CASTRDRGDWTEAFF.

This clone has just a few counts. This sequence joins TRBV19 and TRBJ2-3; 11 bases map to TRBD2. This CDR3 spans 15 amino acids. With V trimmed by 6 bases and J by 0 bases, 2 bases remained unmatched. Germline V lookup: CDR1 LNHDA, CDR2 SQIVND (reference sequence). For the CDR3, the DNA is TGTGCCAGTAGGACTAGCGGGGCTAGCACAGATACGCAGTATTTT. Translation: CASRTSGASTDTQYF.

CDR3 loop: CASSFRGLAGTDTQYF. CDR3 coding DNA: TGTGCCAGCAGTTTCCGCGGACTAGCGGGGACAGATACGCAGTATTTT. The chain recombines TRBV27 with TRBJ2-3; TRBD2 matches at 12 bases. Germline V gives CDR1 MNHEY, CDR2 SMNVEV (reference sequence). The CDR3 is 16 amino acids. V lost 3 bases, J lost 3 bases, and 4 bases stayed unmatched.

V and J are TRBV11-3 and TRBJ2-1; D may be TRBD1 (5 bases). This CDR3 has 15 residues. Trimming cost V 3 bases and J 0 bases, with 9 bases left between them. CDR1 and CDR2 from the germline V gene are SGHNT and YENEEA. The DNA of the CDR3 is TGTGCCAGCAGCTTCGTTGACAGCTCCTACAATGAGCAGTTCTTC. As protein: CASSFVDSSYNEQFF. The whole variable domain, filled in from reference TRBV11-3 and TRBJ2-1, reads EAGVVQSPRYKIIEKKQPVAFWCNPISGHNTLYWYLQNLGQGPELLIRYENEEAVDDSQLPKDRFSAERLKGVDSTLKIQPAELGDSAVYLCASSFVDSSYNEQFFGPGTRLTVL.

The chain carries TRBV30 and TRBJ1-1; D gene ambiguous. This CDR3 spans 11 amino acids. V lost 4 bases to trimming and J lost 4 bases, with 7 bases between them. Germline lookup yields CDR1 GTSNPN and CDR2 SVGIG (reference sequence). As DNA, the CDR3 is TGTGCCTGGATTAGAGGCACTGAAGCTTTCTTT. It yields the protein CAWIRGTEAFF. Using reference TRBV30 and TRBJ1-1 for the parts outside the CDR3, the full variable domain is SQTIHQWPATLVQPVGSPLSLECTVEGTSNPNLYWYRQAAGRGLQLLFYSVGIGQISSEVPQNLSASRPQDRQFILSSKKLLLSDSGFYLCAWIRGTEAFFGQGTRLTVV.

This chain's CDR3 is CASSSLAASYNEQFF. The DNA for the CDR3 is TGTGCCAGCAGCTCACTAGCGGCCTCCTACAATGAGCAGTTCTTC. This sequence joins TRBV7-9 and TRBJ2-1, with TRBD2 identical over 8 bases. Per germline, CDR1 SEHNR and CDR2 FQNEAQ (reference sequence). The CDR3 runs to 15 residues. After removal of 4 bases from V and 0 bases from J, the junction contained 2 bases not matched to a gene. Full variable domain (rest looked up from reference TRBV7-9 and TRBJ2-1): DTGVSQNPRHKITKRGQNVTFRCDPISEHNRLYWYRQTLGQGPEFLTYFQNEAQLEKSRLLSDRFSAERPKGSFSTLEIQRTEQGDSAMYLCASSSLAASYNEQFFGPGTRLTVL.

The CDR3 bases are TGTGCCAGTATCCAGACAGGAGCTTACACTGAAGCTTTCTTT. This translates into CASIQTGAYTEAFF. The chain couples TRBV19 to TRBJ1-1; perhaps TRBD1 as D (6 bases). This CDR3 region has 14 residues. The V end lost 7 bases, the J end lost 3 bases, and 15 bases lay between the germline ends. Germline loops: CDR1 LNHDA, CDR2 SQIVND (reference sequence).

This clone was counted a few times. The gene calls are TRBV7-9 and TRBJ2-7, with 8 bases matching TRBD2. CDR1 and CDR2 (germline): SEHNR, FQNEAQ (reference sequence). Trimming at V came to 2 bases and at J to 4 bases, leaving 10 bases not matched to a gene. This CDR3 region has 16 residues. The CDR3 here is CASSLTAGTRAYEQYF. Written as DNA, the CDR3 is TGTGCCAGCAGCTTAACAGCCGGGACTAGAGCGTACGAGCAGTACTTC.

The chain has TRBV6-4 and TRBJ2-1, with TRBD2 identical over 14 bases. The CDR3 totals 19 residues. The V gene's germline CDR1 is MRHNA and CDR2 SNTAGT. The J segment lost 9 bases and the V segment lost 6 bases, leaving 19 bases of the junction unmatched. The DNA for the CDR3 is TGTGCCAGCAGCCAACAGCCTACCGGGACTAGCGGGAGAGCCGGTGAGCAGTTCTTC. It specifies CASSQQPTGTSGRAGEQFF.

The J gene is TRBJ1-2, the V gene TRBV6-2 or TRBV6-3; perhaps TRBD1 as D (5 bases). Trimming left V 5 bases short and J 7 bases short, with 8 bases between. Germline V lookup: CDR1 MNHEY, CDR2 SVGEGT. CDR3 length equals 11 residues. The CDR3 is CASSQGGGYTF. The DNA for the CDR3 is TGTGCCAGCAGTCAGGGAGGTGGCTACACCTTC.

The chain has TRBV7-9 and TRBJ2-7; TRBD2 agrees at 9 bases. The CDR3 is 14 amino acids. V lost 5 bases, J lost 3 bases, and 5 bases stayed unmatched. CDR1 is SEHNR and CDR2 is FQNEAQ in the germline V gene (reference sequence). CDR3 nucleotide sequence: TGTGCCAGCAGCAATAGCGGGGGAGACTACGAGCAGTACTTC. It yields the protein CASSNSGGDYEQYF.

This chain links TRBV10-1 with TRBJ2-2; TRBD1 aligns across 7 bases. CDR1 and CDR2 (germline): WNHNN, SYGVQD (reference sequence). The junction had 8 bases not matched to a gene; V was cut back by 4 bases and J by 6 bases. The length of the CDR3 is 15 residues. The CDR3 is CASSGSHDRAGELFF. The CDR3 coding sequence is TGCGCCAGCAGTGGATCCCATGACAGGGCCGGGGAGCTGTTTTTT.

This chain joins TRBV19 and TRBJ2-7; D is unresolved. The length of the CDR3 is 13 residues. V lost 6 bases and J 0 bases, leaving 9 bases between the germline ends. Germline-derived CDR1 and CDR2 are LNHDA and SQIVND (reference sequence). The chain's CDR3 is CASRHSSSYEQYF. Written as DNA, the CDR3 is TGTGCCAGTAGGCACAGTTCCTCCTACGAGCAGTACTTC.

The rearrangement joins TRBV4-3 to TRBJ2-5; 7 bases are shared with TRBD2. The CDR3 has 15 amino acids. Germline CDR1 and CDR2: LGHNA and YSLEER. The V gene end was trimmed by 4 bases and the J gene end by 4 bases; junction bases not matched to a gene: 9. The CDR3 DNA follows: TGCGCCAGCAGCCGAACCGGGGGGAGTACAGAGACCCAGTACTTC. Encoded protein: CASSRTGGSTETQYF.

The rearrangement uses TRBV5-6 and TRBJ2-1; the match to TRBD2 covers 8 bases. Germline-derived CDR1 and CDR2 are SGHDT and YYEEEE. The ends lost 2 bases at V and 6 bases at J; junction bases unmatched: 10. CDR3 length: 16 residues. This CDR3 is CASSLPGLAGGNEQFF. Here the CDR3 DNA reads TGTGCCAGCAGCTTACCTGGACTAGCCGGGGGCAATGAGCAGTTCTTC.

The gene calls are TRBV7-6 and TRBJ2-5; 7 bases fit TRBD2. The CDR3 runs 17 residues. The germline gives CDR1 SGHVS, CDR2 FNYEAQ. With 4 bases clipped from V and 1 base from J, the junction kept 12 bases outside the gene matches. CDR3 DNA sequence: TGTGCCAGCAGCTCTAATGGGAGGGTCGCTCTCCAAGAGACCCAGTACTTC. The encoded protein is CASSSNGRVALQETQYF.

The chain combines TRBV30 with TRBJ1-5, with 7 bases matching TRBD1. Germline CDR1 is GTSNPN and CDR2 is SVGIG (reference sequence). The CDR3 runs 17 residues. Trimming cost V 1 base and J 4 bases; bases outside gene matches: 13. The CDR3 reads CAWSGSRTGSTNQPQHF. The CDR3, as DNA: TGTGCCTGGAGTGGCTCACGGACAGGCAGTACAAATCAGCCCCAGCATTTT.

The rearrangement uses TRBV6-5 and TRBJ2-1, with 12 nucleotides matching TRBD2. V was clipped by 5 bases and J by 5 bases; unmatched bases: 1. The CDR3 spans 14 residues. CDR1 MNHEY and CDR2 SVGAGI come from the germline V gene. The CDR3 region is CASSRLAGDNEQFF. CDR3 in DNA: TGTGCCAGCAGTAGACTAGCGGGGGACAATGAGCAGTTCTTC.

The DNA for the CDR3 is TGTGCCAGCAGCTTAGACAGAGTTAGCAATCAGCCCCAGCATTTT. This sequence encodes CASSLDRVSNQPQHF. The chain recombines TRBV7-8 with TRBJ1-5; D is unresolved. The CDR3 totals 15 residues. With 1 base removed from V and 0 bases from J, the gap between germline ends came to 7 bases. The germline V gene encodes CDR1 SGHVS and CDR2 FQNEAQ.